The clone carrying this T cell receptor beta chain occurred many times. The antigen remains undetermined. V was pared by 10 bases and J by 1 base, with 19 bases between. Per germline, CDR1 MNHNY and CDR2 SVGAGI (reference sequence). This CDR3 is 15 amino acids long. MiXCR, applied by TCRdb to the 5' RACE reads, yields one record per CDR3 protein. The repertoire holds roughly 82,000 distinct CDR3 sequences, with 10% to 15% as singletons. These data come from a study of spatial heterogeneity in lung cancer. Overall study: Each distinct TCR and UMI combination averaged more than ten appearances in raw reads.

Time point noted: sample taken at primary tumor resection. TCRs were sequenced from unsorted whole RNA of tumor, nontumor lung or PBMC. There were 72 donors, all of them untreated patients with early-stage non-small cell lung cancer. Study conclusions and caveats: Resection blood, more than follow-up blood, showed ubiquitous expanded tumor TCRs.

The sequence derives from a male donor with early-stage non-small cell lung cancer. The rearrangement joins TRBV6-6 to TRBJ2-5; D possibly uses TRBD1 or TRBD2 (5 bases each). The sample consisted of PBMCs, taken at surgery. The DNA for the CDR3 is TGTGCCACCTTAAAGGCAGCTGGGACCCAAGAGACCCAGTACTTC. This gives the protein CATLKAAGTQETQYF.